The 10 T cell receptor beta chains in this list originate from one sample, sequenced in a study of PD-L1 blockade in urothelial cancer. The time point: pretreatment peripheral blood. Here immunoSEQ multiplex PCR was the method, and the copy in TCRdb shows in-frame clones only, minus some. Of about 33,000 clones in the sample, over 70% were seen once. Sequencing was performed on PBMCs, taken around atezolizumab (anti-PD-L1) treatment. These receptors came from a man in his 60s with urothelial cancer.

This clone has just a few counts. The chain's CDR3 is CASSQGGNQPQHF. The CDR3 nucleotides read TGTGCCAGCAGCCAGGGCGGCAATCAGCCCCAGCATTTT. This chain connects TRBV7-2 to TRBJ1-5, with D maybe TRBD1 (5 bases). Trimming stripped 5 bases from V and 2 bases from J, with 7 bases between. The CDR3 length is 13 residues. Germline V gene sequence: CDR1 SGHTA, CDR2 FQGNSA.

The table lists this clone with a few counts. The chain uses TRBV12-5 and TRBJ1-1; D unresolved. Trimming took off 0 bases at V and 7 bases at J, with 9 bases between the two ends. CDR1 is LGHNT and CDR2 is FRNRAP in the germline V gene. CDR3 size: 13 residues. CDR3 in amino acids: CASGLVGRGEAFF. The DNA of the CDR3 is TGTGCTAGTGGTTTGGTTGGCAGAGGTGAAGCTTTCTTT.

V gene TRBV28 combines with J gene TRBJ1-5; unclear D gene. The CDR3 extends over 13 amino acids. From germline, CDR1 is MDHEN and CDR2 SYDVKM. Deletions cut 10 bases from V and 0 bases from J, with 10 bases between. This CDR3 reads CATEDYSNQPQHF. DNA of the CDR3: TGTGCCACTGAGGATTATAGCAATCAGCCCCAGCATTTT.

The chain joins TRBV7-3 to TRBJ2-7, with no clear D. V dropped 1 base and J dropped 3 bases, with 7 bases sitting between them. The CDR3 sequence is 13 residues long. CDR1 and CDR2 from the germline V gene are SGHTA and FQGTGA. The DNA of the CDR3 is TGTGCCAGCAGCTTAAATAACGGCTACGAGCAGTACTTC. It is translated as CASSLNNGYEQYF.

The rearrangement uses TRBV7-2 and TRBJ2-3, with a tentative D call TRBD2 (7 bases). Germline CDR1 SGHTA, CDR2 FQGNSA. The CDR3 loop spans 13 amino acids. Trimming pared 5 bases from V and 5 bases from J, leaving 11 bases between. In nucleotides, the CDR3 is TGTGCCAGCAGCGGAGCGGGACAAGATACGCAGTATTTT. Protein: CASSGAGQDTQYF.

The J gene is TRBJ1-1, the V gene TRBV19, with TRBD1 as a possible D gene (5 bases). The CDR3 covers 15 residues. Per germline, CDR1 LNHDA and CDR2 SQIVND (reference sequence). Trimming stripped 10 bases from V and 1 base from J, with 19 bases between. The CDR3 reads CATNLPFGGNTEAFF. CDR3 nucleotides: TGTGCCACTAATCTGCCCTTCGGGGGGAACACTGAAGCTTTCTTT.

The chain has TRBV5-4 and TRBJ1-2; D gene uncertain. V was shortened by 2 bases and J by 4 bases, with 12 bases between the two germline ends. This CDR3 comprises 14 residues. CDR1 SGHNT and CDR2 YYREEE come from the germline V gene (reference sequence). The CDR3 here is CASSLSEGSYGYTF. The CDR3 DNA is TGTGCCAGCAGCTTATCCGAAGGGAGCTATGGCTACACCTTC.

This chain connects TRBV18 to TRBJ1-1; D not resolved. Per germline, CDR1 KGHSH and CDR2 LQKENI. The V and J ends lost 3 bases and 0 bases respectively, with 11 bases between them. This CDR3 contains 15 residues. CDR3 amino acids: CASSPNSPMNTEAFF. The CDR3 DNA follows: TGTGCCAGCTCACCCAACAGCCCCATGAACACTGAAGCTTTCTTT.

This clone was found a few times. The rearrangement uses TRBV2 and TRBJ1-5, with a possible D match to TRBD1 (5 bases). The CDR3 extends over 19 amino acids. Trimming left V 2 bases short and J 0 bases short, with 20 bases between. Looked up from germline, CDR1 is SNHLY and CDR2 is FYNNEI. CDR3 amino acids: CASSEPRRGPGYSNQPQHF. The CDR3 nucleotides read TGTGCCAGCAGTGAACCCCGTAGGGGTCCAGGTTATAGCAATCAGCCCCAGCATTTT. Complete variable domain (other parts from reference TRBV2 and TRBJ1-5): EPEVTQTPSHQVTQMGQEVILRCVPISNHLYFYWYRQILGQKVEFLVSFYNNEISEKSEIFDDQFSVERPDGSNFTLKIRSTKLEDSAMYFCASSEPRRGPGYSNQPQHFGDGTRLSIL.

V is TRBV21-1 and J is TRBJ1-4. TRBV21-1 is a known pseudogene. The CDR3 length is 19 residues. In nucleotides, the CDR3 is TGTGCCAGCAGCAAAGGTCGCGGGGCGGCCCGGACCCCAAATGAAAAACTGTTTTTT. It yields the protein CASSKGRGAARTPNEKLFF.